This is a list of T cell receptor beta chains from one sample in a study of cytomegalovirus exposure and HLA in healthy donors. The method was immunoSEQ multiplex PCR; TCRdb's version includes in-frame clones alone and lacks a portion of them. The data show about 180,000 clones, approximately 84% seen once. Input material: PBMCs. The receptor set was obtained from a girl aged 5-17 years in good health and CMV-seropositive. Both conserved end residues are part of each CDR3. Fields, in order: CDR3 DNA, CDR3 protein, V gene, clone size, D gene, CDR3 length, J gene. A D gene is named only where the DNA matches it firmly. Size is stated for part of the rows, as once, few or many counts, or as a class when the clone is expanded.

TGTGCCAGTACTTCTCGATCAACAGGGGGTAATCAGCCCCAGCATTTT CASTSRSTGGNQPQHF TRBV19 NA TRBD1 16 TRBJ1-5
TGTGCCAGCAGCCCGGGGACAGGGACTAATGAAAAACTGTTTTTT CASSPGTGTNEKLFF TRBV7-9 NA TRBD1 15 TRBJ1-4
TGTGCCAGCAGCTTGGACGTTGTGGCAGGGGGCACAGATACGCAGTATTTT CASSLDVVAGGTDTQYF TRBV5-4 once NA 17 TRBJ2-3
TGTGCCATCAGAGGACAGGGTCAAGAGACCCAGTACTTC CAIRGQGQETQYF TRBV10-3 NA TRBD1 13 TRBJ2-5
TGTGCCAGCAGCCGCAGGGTTGACTATGGCTACACCTTC CASSRRVDYGYTF TRBV11-2 once NA 13 TRBJ1-2
TGTGCCAGCAGCTCCTCTTTAGGACAGGTTAGCACAGATACGCAGTATTTT CASSSSLGQVSTDTQYF TRBV7-8 NA TRBD1 17 TRBJ2-3
TGTGCTAGTGGTGTAGCAGGGGGAATCTGGGGGTATGGCTACACCTTC CASGVAGGIWGYGYTF TRBV12-5 NA TRBD1 16 TRBJ1-2
TGCGCCAGCAGCTTGCCCGCGACAGGGACGGGCTATGGCTACACCTTC CASSLPATGTGYGYTF TRBV5-1 NA TRBD1 16 TRBJ1-2
TGTGCCAGCAGTTTAGTCAGGGTAAGTCCCGGGGCCAACGTCCTGACTTTC CASSLVRVSPGANVLTF TRBV27 NA NA 17 TRBJ2-6
TGTGCCAGCAGCCATGGGGAGGGTGAAAAACTGTTTTTT CASSHGEGEKLFF TRBV14 NA NA 13 TRBJ1-4
TGCGCCAGCAGCTTGGGACAGTACAATGAGCAGTTCTTC CASSLGQYNEQFF TRBV5-1 few NA 13 TRBJ2-1
TGTGCCAGCAGCCAAGATTGGCAGGGGTTGGGTGAAGCTTTCTTT CASSQDWQGLGEAFF TRBV14 few NA 15 TRBJ1-1
TGTGCCACCAGCTCCCTGGGGGGGAACGGGAACACTGAAGCTTTCTTT CATSSLGGNGNTEAFF TRBV15 few NA 16 TRBJ1-1
TGCGCCAGCAGTGATCTAGCCGGGGTGATGGGAGATACGCAGTATTTT CASSDLAGVMGDTQYF TRBV10-1 NA NA 16 TRBJ2-3
TGTGCCAGCAGCCAGCGGGACCCGAAAGGGACCCAGTACTTC CASSQRDPKGTQYF TRBV27 once TRBD2 14 TRBJ2-5
TGTGCCAGCAGCGCCGACAGTTATGAAAAACTGTTTTTT CASSADSYEKLFF TRBV5-4 once NA 13 TRBJ1-4
TGTGCCAGCAGTTACTACGGGGGGGCGACAGATACGCAGTATTTT CASSYYGGATDTQYF TRBV6-5 NA TRBD2 15 TRBJ2-3
TGTGCCAGCAGCTTGAGTGGCAGGCCCAACACTGAAGCTTTCTTT CASSLSGRPNTEAFF TRBV5-5 NA NA 15 TRBJ1-1